This TCR beta chain was obtained from a study of control samples from healthy donors and cancer patients. This clone has more than one count but fewer than ten. The germline CDR1 and CDR2 sequences are SGHRS and YFSETQ. V gave up 7 bases and J gave up 4 bases, with 17 bases separating them. The CDR3 length is 14 residues. TCRdb keeps only in-frame clones here, not all; method: immunoSEQ multiplex PCR. The repertoire holds approximately 100,000 clones, with about 89% as singletons. The chain joins TRBV5-1 to TRBJ1-2; D may be TRBD1 (5 bases). The receptor was isolated from a man aged 25-45 years in good health. Sequencing input: blood. CDR3 sequence reads: CASSQDPAGYGYTF. The CDR3 DNA is TGCGCCAGCTCACAGGACCCGGCCGGCTATGGCTACACCTTC.